The source of this T cell receptor (beta chain) is a study of molecular identifiers for immune sequencing clone quantification. Naive CD8 libraries were made from approximately 20,000 to 1,000,000 sorted cells, and they used 10%, 30% or 50% RNA. TCRdb used MiXCR to reprocess the PCR reads, holding one entry per CDR3 protein. The top ten clones hold about 0.8% of a sample with 400,000 to 600,000 distinct CDR3 sequences, around a fifth of them seen once. V lost 5 bases, J lost 0 bases, and 7 bases lay in between. CDR1 and CDR2 from the germline V gene are SEHNR and FQNEAQ (reference sequence). This CDR3 is built from 14 residues.

The genes are TRBV7-9 and TRBJ1-4; no firm D call. The sequencing sample was made of naive CD8+ T cells from blood, with Jurkat cell RNA spiked in. Stated subset: FACS-sorted CD8+CD4-CCR7+CD45RA+ naive T cells. This clonotype was obtained from a human donor in good health. Some libraries in this study had Jurkat cell RNA spiked in. CDR3 in DNA: TGTGCCAGCAGCCAAGAGGCAACTAATGAAAAACTGTTTTTT. Protein sequence: CASSQEATNEKLFF.